This T cell receptor (beta chain) was profiled in a study of OX40 agonist ivuxolimab in advanced cancers. For the study at large: Patients received ivuxolimab, an agonistic anti-OX40 (CD134) antibody.

Germline trimming cut 5 bases from V and 1 base from J; bases unmatched to any gene: 6. The germline V gene encodes CDR1 SGHTA and CDR2 FQGNSA. CDR3 length: 16 amino acids. Study-level results: Also showing low normalized T-cell clonal expansion were some of the nonresponders.

The assay was immunoSEQ multiplex PCR, and TCRdb's table has in-frame clones only and misses some. Here the sample spans approximately 87,000 clones, more than 75% being singletons. Comments on this clone: Its target is not known.

The V gene is TRBV7-2, the J gene TRBJ2-2, with 8 bases identical to TRBD2. The sequenced sample was CD4+ or CD8+ T cells sorted from blood, obtained in a trial of the OX40 agonist ivuxolimab. The sequence was collected from an adult with an advanced solid tumor such as melanoma, head and neck, liver or kidney cancer. Here the CDR3 DNA reads TGTGCCAGCAGCCCCGGACTAGCCTTGAACACCGGGGAGCTGTTTTTT. Translated, it gives CASSPGLALNTGELFF.